The 19 T cell receptor beta chains below all came from one sample that was sequenced in a study of T-cell memory formation after mild COVID-19 (dated by TCRdb to 2020 to 2023). Library method: 5' RACE. TCRdb lists the instrument as Illumina NovaSeq 6000. The public reads were reprocessed in TCRdb via fastp at Q25 and MiXCR, keeping in-frame beta chains. Every distinct CDR3 protein forms one entry, paired with its most common genes and DNA. Across this sample there are under 110,000 distinct CDR3 sequences, with 12% seen only once. Under 30% of the sample rests with the top ten. Source material: PBMCs or a T cell subset sorted from them (not recorded which). The receptors shown here come from an adult woman who had mild COVID-19 (a few samples of this study predate the infection). The sample titles of this study are shuffled in the database, so cell type and time point are left out; the donor was told from shared clones.

The chain joins TRBV5-5 to TRBJ1-2; D remains ambiguous. The CDR3 contains 15 residues. The V end lost 0 bases, the J end lost 5 bases, and 14 bases lay between the germline ends. Germline lookup yields CDR1 SGHKS and CDR2 YYEKEE (reference sequence). As DNA, the CDR3 is TGTGCCAGCAGCTTGGTGCCCCAGGAGCTATATGGCTACACCTTC. It encodes CASSLVPQELYGYTF.

This clonotype has at least ten counts. Written as DNA, the CDR3 is TGTGCCAGCTGCCGGGGTCAACTCACCATATCCTACAATGAGCAGTTCTTC. Translation gives CASCRGQLTISYNEQFF. The chain joins TRBV12-3 or TRBV12-4 to TRBJ2-1, with D perhaps TRBD2 (5 bases). CDR3 length equals 17 residues. V shed 8 bases and J shed 1 base, with 21 bases lying between them.

This clonotype was observed at least ten times. The J gene is TRBJ2-5, the V gene TRBV5-1; D is undetermined. Trimming took off 3 bases at V and 5 bases at J, with 14 bases between the two ends. From germline, CDR1 is SGHRS and CDR2 YFSETQ. The CDR3 length is 14 residues. The CDR3 bases are TGCGCCAGCAGCTCCGTTTCCTGGCGGGAGACCCAGTACTTC. Encoded protein: CASSSVSWRETQYF. The variable domain in full, completed from reference TRBV5-1 and TRBJ2-5, reads KAGVTQTPRYLIKTRGQQVTLSCSPISGHRSVSWYQQTPGQGLQFLFEYFSETQRNKGNFPGRFSGRQFSNSRSEMNVSTLELGDSALYLCASSSVSWRETQYFGPGTRLLVL.

This clonotype was counted only a few times. This chain uses TRBV25-1 with TRBJ1-1, with a tentative D call TRBD1 (5 bases). Trimming took off 8 bases at V and 0 bases at J, with 10 bases between the two ends. Germline V gene data show CDR1 as MGHDK and CDR2 as SYGVNS. The CDR3 is 13 residues long. CDR3 protein: CASRWGVNTEAFF. The CDR3 DNA follows: TGTGCCAGCCGATGGGGGGTGAACACTGAAGCTTTCTTT.

The rearrangement joins TRBV5-1 to TRBJ2-7, with 9 bases identical to TRBD1. Per germline, CDR1 SGHRS and CDR2 YFSETQ. V lost 3 bases to trimming and J lost 6 bases; unmatched junction nucleotides: 10. CDR3 size: 15 residues. CDR3 in amino acids: CASSSEGTGNGEQYF. DNA of the CDR3: TGCGCCAGCAGCTCAGAAGGGACAGGGAATGGCGAGCAGTACTTC.

Notes on this clonotype: At one end, the junction sequence differs from germline, possibly due to a read error. The gene calls are TRBV5-1 and TRBJ2-1; 8 positions match TRBD1. From germline, CDR1 is SGHRS and CDR2 YFSETQ. The CDR3 is 12 amino acids. CDR3 region: CASRQGNNDQFF. Written as DNA, the CDR3 is TGCGCCAGTCGACAGGGGAACAATGATCAGTTCTTC.

The V and J genes are TRBV4-1 and TRBJ2-7, with 7 positions matching TRBD1. The germline V gene encodes CDR1 MGHRA and CDR2 YSYEKL. CDR3 length: 13 residues. J gave up 4 bases and V 3 bases, and 3 bases lay outside the gene matches. This CDR3 reads CASSQGQRYEQYF. CDR3 bases: TGCGCCAGCAGCCAGGGACAGCGGTACGAGCAGTACTTC.

The genes are TRBV4-3 and TRBJ2-6; no definite D call. The CDR3 is made up of 18 amino acids. Trimming pared 0 bases from V and 1 base from J, leaving 13 bases between. Germline CDR1 reads LGHNA; CDR2 reads YSLEER. The CDR3 loop is CASSQDEGRSSGANVLTF. The CDR3 DNA reads TGCGCCAGCAGCCAAGATGAAGGAAGATCGTCTGGGGCCAACGTCCTGACTTTC.

A remark on this clonotype: Mismatch with germline at one junction end may stem from a read error. The chain has TRBV5-1 and TRBJ2-1; D is unresolved. The CDR3 contains 14 residues. Germline V gene data show CDR1 as SGHRS and CDR2 as YFSETQ. CDR3 in DNA: TGCGCCAGCAGCTTCAGCAGCTCCTACACTGAGCAGTTCTTC. The encoded protein is CASSFSSSYTEQFF.

This chain connects TRBV14 to TRBJ2-3, with D perhaps TRBD2 (6 bases). V was shortened by 3 bases and J by 4 bases, with 11 bases between the two germline ends. Germline V gene sequence: CDR1 SGHDN, CDR2 FVKESK. The CDR3 loop spans 14 amino acids. CDR3 in DNA: TGTGCCAGCAGCCACAGACCGGGGGCAGATACGCAGTATTTT. Its protein is CASSHRPGADTQYF.

This clonotype was found a few times. The rearrangement uses TRBV5-6 and TRBJ2-7; a possible D gene is TRBD2 (5 bases). V was pared by 0 bases and J by 3 bases, with 13 bases between. Germline CDR1 is SGHDT and CDR2 is YYEEEE. The CDR3 is made up of 15 amino acids. CDR3 sequence: CASSLGIRSGYEQYF. Here the CDR3 DNA reads TGTGCCAGCAGCTTGGGGATCCGCAGCGGCTACGAGCAGTACTTC.

This clonotype was observed many times. The gene calls are TRBV6-6 and TRBJ2-1; 13 nucleotides align to TRBD2. The V gene's germline CDR1 is MNHNY and CDR2 SVGAGI (reference sequence). V was clipped by 5 bases and J by 6 bases; unmatched bases: 4. CDR3 size: 15 residues. CDR3 nucleotides: TGTGCCAGCAGTATACTAGCGGGGGGGCCCAATGAGCAGTTCTTC. Protein product: CASSILAGGPNEQFF.

The rearrangement uses TRBV29-1 and TRBJ2-1, with a tentative D call TRBD1 (5 bases). The CDR3 is 12 amino acids. From germline, CDR1 is SQVTM and CDR2 ANQGSEA. Trimming pared 4 bases from V and 3 bases from J, leaving 7 bases between. CDR3 bases: TGCAGCGTTGTTAGGGGCTACAATGAGCAGTTCTTC. Translated: CSVVRGYNEQFF.

The chain couples TRBV2 to TRBJ2-7; D perhaps matches TRBD1 (7 bases). This CDR3 spans 14 amino acids. Trimming stripped 6 bases from V and 2 bases from J, with 14 bases between. CDR1 and CDR2 (germline): SNHLY, FYNNEI. The CDR3: CASRETGTAYEQYF. CDR3 DNA sequence: TGTGCCAGCAGGGAGACAGGGACTGCCTACGAGCAGTACTTC.

The rearrangement links TRBV3-1 to TRBJ1-1; D gene unclear. This CDR3 is built from 17 residues. Trimming shortened V by 4 bases and J by 4 bases, and 22 bases separated the two germline ends. CDR1 and CDR2 from the germline V gene are LGHDT and YNNKEL (reference sequence). This CDR3 reads CASSPRRGLSLGTEAFF. As DNA, the CDR3 is TGTGCCAGCAGCCCGCGGCGGGGATTGAGTTTAGGCACTGAAGCTTTCTTT.

This clonotype showed up just a few times. The V and J genes are TRBV30 and TRBJ2-1; perhaps D is TRBD1 or TRBD2 (5 bases each). This CDR3 comprises 12 residues. Germline values: CDR1 GTSNPN, CDR2 SVGIG (reference sequence). The ends were cut back, 0 bases at V and 8 bases at J, with 8 bases in the middle. CDR3 in DNA: TGTGCCTGGAGTGTACGGGACGATGAGCAGTTCTTC. It translates to CAWSVRDDEQFF.

V is TRBV12-3 or TRBV12-4 and J is TRBJ1-3; TRBD1 agrees at 9 bases. This CDR3 has 15 residues. The V segment lost 11 bases and the J segment 0 bases; nucleotides outside the gene matches: 8. Here the CDR3 DNA reads TGTGCCCTTTGCCACAGGGGGCTCTCTGGAAACACCATATATTTT. Translated: CALCHRGLSGNTIYF.

Here the CDR3 reads CASSRELRWDTEAFF. In DNA form, the CDR3 reads TGTGCCAGCAGCCGGGAACTCCGGTGGGACACTGAAGCTTTCTTT. The genes are TRBV7-9 and TRBJ1-1; no definite D call. Germline V gives CDR1 SEHNR, CDR2 FQNEAQ (reference sequence). This CDR3 is built from 15 residues. Deletions cut 5 bases from V and 3 bases from J, with 16 bases between.

This clonotype appeared a few times. The V gene is TRBV7-8, the J gene TRBJ2-5; TRBD1 might be the D (6 bases). CDR3 size: 14 residues. CDR1 and CDR2 from the germline V gene are SGHVS and FQNEAQ. V was clipped by 5 bases and J by 3 bases, with 13 bases between them. The CDR3 nucleotides are TGTGCCAGCAGCAACAGGGTGCTTAAAGAGACCCAGTACTTC. This encodes CASSNRVLKETQYF. The variable domain in full, completed from reference TRBV7-8 and TRBJ2-5, reads GAGVSQSPRYKVAKRGQDVALRCDPISGHVSLFWYQQALGQGPEFLTYFQNEAQLDKSGLPSDRFFAERPEGSVSTLKIQRTQQEDSAVYLCASSNRVLKETQYFGPGTRLLVL.